The 4 T cell receptor beta chains in this list originate from one sample, sequenced in a study of molecular identifiers for immune sequencing clone quantification. TCRdb re-analysed the PCR reads in MiXCR, keeping a single row per CDR3 protein. The data hold about half a million distinct CDR3 sequences, with roughly 26% observed a single time. The sample consisted of naive CD8+ T cells from blood, with Jurkat cell RNA spiked in. Subset meaning: FACS-sorted CD8+CD4-CCR7+CD45RA+ naive T cells. Every receptor here comes from a human donor in good health. Some libraries in this study had Jurkat cell RNA spiked in.

This clonotype was picked up many times. CDR3: CSAPGTSGGANTGELFF. CDR3 coding DNA: TGCAGCGCCCCTGGGACTAGCGGGGGGGCTAACACCGGGGAGCTGTTTTTT. The V call is TRBV29-1, the J call TRBJ2-2, with 16 bases lining up with TRBD2. This CDR3 region has 17 residues. Germline-derived CDR1 and CDR2 are SQVTM and ANQGSEA. Losses at the gene ends were 7 bases for V and 2 bases for J; bases not matched to a gene: 7.

This clonotype was observed at least ten times. CDR3 sequence: CASSQAAATAADTQYF. The CDR3 nucleotides are TGCGCCAGCAGCCAGGCGGCAGCCACCGCTGCAGATACGCAGTATTTT. This chain joins TRBV4-1 and TRBJ2-3; D is unclear. Germline V gene lookup returns CDR1 MGHRA and CDR2 YSYEKL. Trimming stripped 3 bases from V and 4 bases from J, with 17 bases between. The CDR3 sequence is 16 residues long.

The sample holds a few counts of this clonotype. The V and J genes are TRBV3-1 and TRBJ2-4, with D hard to call. The CDR3 is 15 amino acids. Germline V lookup: CDR1 LGHDT, CDR2 YNNKEL (reference sequence). V lost 0 bases and J lost 1, with 7 bases in between. The CDR3 DNA is TGTGCCAGCAGCCAAGATTTGGGTGCCAAAAACATTCAGTACTTC. Encoded protein: CASSQDLGAKNIQYF.

The gene calls are TRBV10-3 and TRBJ2-3; D unresolved. This CDR3 comprises 14 residues. CDR1 ENHRY and CDR2 SYGVKD come from the germline V gene. The V end was cut by 10 bases, the J end by 4 bases, with 18 bases between. The CDR3 sequence is CATVSGVGADTQYF. CDR3 bases: TGTGCCACCGTAAGTGGCGTAGGCGCAGATACGCAGTATTTT.